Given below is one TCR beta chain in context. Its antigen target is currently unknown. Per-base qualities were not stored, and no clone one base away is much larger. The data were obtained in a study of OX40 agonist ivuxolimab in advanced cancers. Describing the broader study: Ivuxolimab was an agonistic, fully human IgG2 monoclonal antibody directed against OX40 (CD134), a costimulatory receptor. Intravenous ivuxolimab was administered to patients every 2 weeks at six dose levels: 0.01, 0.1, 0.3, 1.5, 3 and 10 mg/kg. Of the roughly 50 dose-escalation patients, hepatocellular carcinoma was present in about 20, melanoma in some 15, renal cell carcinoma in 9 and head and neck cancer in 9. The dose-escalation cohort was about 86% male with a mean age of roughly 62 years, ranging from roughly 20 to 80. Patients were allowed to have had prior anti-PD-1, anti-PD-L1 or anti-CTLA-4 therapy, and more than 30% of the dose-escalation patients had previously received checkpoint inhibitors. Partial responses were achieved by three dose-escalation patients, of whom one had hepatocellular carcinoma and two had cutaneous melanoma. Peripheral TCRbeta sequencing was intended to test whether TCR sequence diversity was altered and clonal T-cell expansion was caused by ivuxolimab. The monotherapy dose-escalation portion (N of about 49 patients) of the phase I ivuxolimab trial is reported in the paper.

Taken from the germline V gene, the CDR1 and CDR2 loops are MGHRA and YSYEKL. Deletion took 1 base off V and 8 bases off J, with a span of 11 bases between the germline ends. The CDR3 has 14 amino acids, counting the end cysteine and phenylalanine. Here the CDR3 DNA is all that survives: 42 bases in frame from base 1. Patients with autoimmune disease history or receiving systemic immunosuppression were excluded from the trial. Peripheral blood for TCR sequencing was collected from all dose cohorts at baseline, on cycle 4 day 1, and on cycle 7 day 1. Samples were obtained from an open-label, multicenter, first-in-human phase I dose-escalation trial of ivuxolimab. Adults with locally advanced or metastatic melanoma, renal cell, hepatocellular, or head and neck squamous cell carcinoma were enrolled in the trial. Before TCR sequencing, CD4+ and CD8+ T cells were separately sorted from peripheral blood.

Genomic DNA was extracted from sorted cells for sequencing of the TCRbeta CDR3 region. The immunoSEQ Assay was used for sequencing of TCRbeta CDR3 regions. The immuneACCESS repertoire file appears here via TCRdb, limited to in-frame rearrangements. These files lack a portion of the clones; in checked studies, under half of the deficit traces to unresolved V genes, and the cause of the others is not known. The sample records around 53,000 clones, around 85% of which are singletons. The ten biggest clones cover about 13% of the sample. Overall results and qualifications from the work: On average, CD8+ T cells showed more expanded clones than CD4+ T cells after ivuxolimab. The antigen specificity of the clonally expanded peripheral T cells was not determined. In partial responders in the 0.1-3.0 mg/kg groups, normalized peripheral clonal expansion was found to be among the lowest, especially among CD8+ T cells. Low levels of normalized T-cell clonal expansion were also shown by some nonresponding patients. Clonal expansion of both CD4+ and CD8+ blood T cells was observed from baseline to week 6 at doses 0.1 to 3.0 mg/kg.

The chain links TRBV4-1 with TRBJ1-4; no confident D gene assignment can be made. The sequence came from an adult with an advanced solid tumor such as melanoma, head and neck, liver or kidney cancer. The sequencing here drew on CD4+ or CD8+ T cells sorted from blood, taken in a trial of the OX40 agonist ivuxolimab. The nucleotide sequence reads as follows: TGCGCCAGCAGCCAAGTGGGAACGAGGGAAAAACTGTTTTTT. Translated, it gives CASSQVGTREKLFF.